The 3 T cell receptor beta chains below were found in one sample sequenced in a study of T cells in localized non-small cell lung cancer. Measured with immunoSEQ multiplex PCR; TCRdb has only the in-frame clones, and not every one. Of approximately 35,000 clones in the sample, almost 90% were seen once. The sequences come from peripheral blood, collected before any cancer treatment. Receptors originate from a man aged 35 to 70 with stage I lung adenocarcinoma.

The rearrangement links TRBV19 to TRBJ1-4; 9 positions agree with TRBD1. CDR1 is LNHDA, CDR2 SQIVND, per germline (reference sequence). The trim removed 3 bases at V and 7 bases at J, leaving 6 bases unmatched. The CDR3 length is 15 residues. The CDR3 spells CASSIGGQGGEKLFF. The CDR3 nucleotides are TGTGCCAGTAGTATCGGGGGACAGGGTGGTGAAAAACTGTTTTTT.

The chain employs TRBV7-9 and TRBJ2-1; maybe TRBD2 (5 bases). The CDR3 runs to 12 residues. Trimming pared 7 bases from V and 5 bases from J, leaving 9 bases between. CDR1 is SEHNR and CDR2 is FQNEAQ in the germline V gene (reference sequence). The CDR3 DNA sequence: TGTGCCAGCATAGCGCAAGACAATGAGCAGTTCTTC. Translation gives CASIAQDNEQFF.

The count of this clone is one. The chain has TRBV5-1 and TRBJ1-1; no reliable D call. V shed 3 bases and J shed 4 bases, with 7 bases lying between them. The CDR3 contains 12 residues. Germline V gene sequence: CDR1 SGHRS, CDR2 YFSETQ. The CDR3 DNA is TGCGCCAGCAGCTCGCTAGGCACTGAAGCTTTCTTT. Encoded protein: CASSSLGTEAFF. Complete variable domain (other parts from reference TRBV5-1 and TRBJ1-1): KAGVTQTPRYLIKTRGQQVTLSCSPISGHRSVSWYQQTPGQGLQFLFEYFSETQRNKGNFPGRFSGRQFSNSRSEMNVSTLELGDSALYLCASSSLGTEAFFGQGTRLTVV.